Following are 30 T cell receptor beta chains from one sample sequenced in a study of T-cell reconstitution after alpha-beta-depleted transplantation in children. Researchers prepared the TCRbeta library using unique molecular identifiers, the study reports. TCRdb ran MiXCR on the PCR reads and lists one entry per CDR3 protein. The sample has about 110,000 distinct CDR3 sequences, 10% seen once; the top ten hold 34%. The source material was PBMCs, sampled before TCRalphabeta/CD19-depleted stem cell transplant. Every receptor here comes from a boy aged 2 to 10 with acute lymphoblastic leukemia, due to receive a stem cell transplant.

This clonotype has a handful of counts. The chain is built from TRBV10-3 and TRBJ2-5; D gene ambiguous. The CDR3 has 11 residues. Trimming pared 8 bases from V and 2 bases from J, leaving 6 bases between. Germline assignment: CDR1 ENHRY and CDR2 SYGVKD. CDR3 coding DNA: TGTGCCATCGGTAATCAAGAGACCCAGTACTTC. As protein: CAIGNQETQYF.

The V gene is TRBV12-3 or TRBV12-4, the J gene TRBJ2-5; 7 nucleotides match TRBD1. V shed 1 base and J 2 bases; nucleotides not matched to a gene: 4. There are 15 residues in the CDR3. In nucleotides, the CDR3 is TGTGCCAGCAGTTTAGTGGGGACAGTTCAAGAGACCCAGTACTTC. Translating it yields CASSLVGTVQETQYF.

The V and J genes are TRBV12-3 or TRBV12-4 and TRBJ2-3; D remains ambiguous. The CDR3 contains 15 residues. Trimming took 2 bases from V and 6 from J, leaving 15 bases between them. CDR3 in DNA: TGTGCCAGCAGTTTAAGTCCTGAGTGGACGGATACGCAGTATTTT. This codes for CASSLSPEWTDTQYF.

This clonotype showed up many times. The gene calls are TRBV15 and TRBJ2-1; 7 bases fit TRBD2. Germline V lookup: CDR1 LNHNV, CDR2 YYDKDF (reference sequence). Trimming at V came to 1 base and at J to 8 bases, leaving 11 bases not matched to a gene. CDR3 length equals 16 residues. CDR3 DNA sequence: TGTGCCACCAGCAGAGCCGGGACTACGGAGGGCCATGAGCAGTTCTTC. Translating it yields CATSRAGTTEGHEQFF.

This chain connects TRBV18 to TRBJ2-3; D is perhaps TRBD2 (5 bases). V was cut by 6 bases and J by 4 bases, with 14 bases left in between. The CDR3 contains 14 residues. The germline V gene encodes CDR1 KGHSH and CDR2 LQKENI. The CDR3 loop is CASSHPGVPDTQYF. As DNA, the CDR3 is TGTGCCAGCTCCCATCCCGGGGTTCCAGATACGCAGTATTTT.

This clonotype was recorded a few times. The chain couples TRBV6-5 to TRBJ2-7; TRBD2 agrees at 11 bases. Trimming took 4 bases from V and 4 from J; bases not matched to a gene: 15. The CDR3 covers 18 residues. Looked up from germline, CDR1 is MNHEY and CDR2 is SVGAGI. Here the CDR3 reads CASSSQPSGRTGGYEQYF. The DNA for the CDR3 is TGTGCCAGCAGTTCCCAACCTAGCGGGAGGACCGGGGGGTACGAGCAGTACTTC.

This clonotype was seen a handful of times. The chain recombines TRBV7-9 with TRBJ2-2; 7 nucleotides align to TRBD1. Germline values: CDR1 SEHNR, CDR2 FQNEAQ (reference sequence). Losses at the gene ends were 7 bases for V and 5 bases for J; bases not matched to a gene: 7. CDR3 size: 14 residues. CDR3 coding DNA: TGTGCCAGCACAGGACAGGACAGGACCGGGGAGCTGTTTTTT. Translation: CASTGQDRTGELFF.

V gene TRBV4-1 combines with J gene TRBJ2-7; TRBD1 matches 9 bases. V trimming: 4 bases; J trimming: 4 bases; junction bases outside the gene matches: 14. The germline CDR1 and CDR2 sequences are MGHRA and YSYEKL. This CDR3 has 17 residues. The CDR3 coding sequence is TGCGCCAGCAGCCCACCAGGGACAGGGCCTCCTACATACGAGCAGTACTTC. Its translation is CASSPPGTGPPTYEQYF.

This clonotype was counted at least ten times. The chain employs TRBV7-2 and TRBJ2-1; perhaps TRBD2 as D (6 bases). V lost 0 bases and J lost 1, with 13 bases in between. Germline values: CDR1 SGHTA, CDR2 FQGNSA. The CDR3 has 17 residues. The CDR3 DNA is TGTGCCAGCAGCTTAGCGGGAGGCGCTGTATCCTACAATGAGCAGTTCTTC. Translating it yields CASSLAGGAVSYNEQFF.

This clonotype showed up just a few times. The V call is TRBV20-1, the J call TRBJ2-7, with TRBD2 matching 8 bases. The CDR3 has 14 residues. Per germline, CDR1 DFQATT and CDR2 SNEGSKA (reference sequence). V shed 4 bases and J 2 bases; nucleotides not matched to a gene: 7. CDR3 region: CSAKGTRSAYEQYF. The CDR3, as DNA: TGCAGTGCTAAGGGGACTAGAAGCGCCTACGAGCAGTACTTC.

This clonotype was observed a few times. The chain couples TRBV12-3 or TRBV12-4 to TRBJ2-2, with D maybe TRBD1 (6 bases). Between the trimmed V and J ends, which lost 5 bases and 4 bases, there was a span of 11 bases. This CDR3 has 14 amino acids. The CDR3 nucleotides read TGTGCCAGCAGTGTCAGGGGATCCACCGGGGAGCTGTTTTTT. Protein: CASSVRGSTGELFF.

The genes are TRBV5-1 and TRBJ2-1; TRBD2 matches at 14 bases. V trimming: 5 bases; J trimming: 4 bases; junction bases outside the gene matches: 8. There are 17 residues in the CDR3. Germline V gene sequence: CDR1 SGHRS, CDR2 YFSETQ. The CDR3 sequence is CASSLRLAGGPYNEQFF. The CDR3 nucleotides are TGCGCCAGCAGTCTTCGACTAGCGGGAGGGCCTTACAATGAGCAGTTCTTC.

The genes are TRBV20-1 and TRBJ2-1; D ambiguous. The CDR3 covers 11 residues. V dropped 6 bases and J dropped 5 bases, with 8 bases sitting between them. Germline CDR1 DFQATT, CDR2 SNEGSKA (reference sequence). CDR3 in amino acids: CSAQRHNEQFF. CDR3 nucleotides: TGCAGTGCCCAACGGCACAATGAGCAGTTCTTC.

This clonotype was picked up a small number of times. The chain joins TRBV12-3 or TRBV12-4 to TRBJ2-3; D possibly corresponds to TRBD1 (5 bases). CDR3 length equals 14 residues. Trimming took 8 bases from V and 0 from J, leaving 12 bases between them. The CDR3 nucleotides read TGTGCCAGCCGAAAGGGGCTTAGCACAGATACGCAGTATTTT. This gives the protein CASRKGLSTDTQYF.

A few counts support this clonotype. The chain uses TRBV4-1 and TRBJ2-5; 7 bases map to TRBD2. Germline loops: CDR1 MGHRA, CDR2 YSYEKL. The V segment lost 3 bases and the J segment 2 bases; nucleotides outside the gene matches: 3. This CDR3 has 14 residues. The CDR3 bases are TGCGCCAGCAGCCAGGGGGGGAATCAAGAGACCCAGTACTTC. Amino acid sequence: CASSQGGNQETQYF.

This clonotype has only a few counts. The chain recombines TRBV5-1 with TRBJ2-7; D possibly uses TRBD1 or TRBD2 (5 bases each). Germline lookup yields CDR1 SGHRS and CDR2 YFSETQ. Between the trimmed V and J ends, which lost 4 bases and 6 bases, there was a span of 14 bases. CDR3 size: 13 residues. CDR3 DNA sequence: TGCGCCAGCAGCGAGGGACCGGACTGCGAGCAGTACTTC. Amino acid sequence: CASSEGPDCEQYF.

DNA for the CDR3: TGCAGTGCCGAGAAAAGGTATCTCTCCGAGCAGTACTTC. It codes for CSAEKRYLSEQYF. The rearrangement links TRBV20-1 to TRBJ2-7, with D unclear. CDR1 and CDR2 (germline): DFQATT, SNEGSKA (reference sequence). The CDR3 has 13 residues. With 6 bases removed from V and 6 bases from J, the gap between germline ends came to 18 bases.

This clonotype was seen a few times. The chain joins TRBV20-1 to TRBJ1-1; D call uncertain. Germline CDR1 DFQATT, CDR2 SNEGSKA (reference sequence). The CDR3 covers 15 residues. Trimming cost V 0 bases and J 3 bases, with 14 bases left between them. The CDR3 DNA is TGCAGTGCTAGAGAGGTTTCTGGCAGATACACTGAAGCTTTCTTT. As protein: CSAREVSGRYTEAFF.

The chain carries TRBV18 and TRBJ1-1, with D possibly TRBD1 on 5 matching bases. Germline CDR1 KGHSH, CDR2 LQKENI. With 4 bases removed from V and 1 base from J, the gap between germline ends came to 10 bases. The CDR3 spans 14 residues. DNA for the CDR3: TGTGCCAGCTCACGACAGAGTGGGAACACTGAAGCTTTCTTT. It codes for CASSRQSGNTEAFF. Variable domain in full (rest from reference TRBV18 and TRBJ1-1): NAGVMQNPRHLVRRRGQEARLRCSPMKGHSHVYWYRQLPEEGLKFMVYLQKENIIDESGMPKERFSAEFPKEGPSILRIQQVVRGDSAAYFCASSRQSGNTEAFFGQGTRLTVV.

This clonotype came up a few times. This chain connects TRBV18 to TRBJ1-1, with D tentatively TRBD1 (6 bases). Germline V CDR1 and CDR2: KGHSH, LQKENI. Trimming shortened V by 4 bases and J by 9 bases, and 12 bases separated the two germline ends. The CDR3 spans 12 residues. DNA for the CDR3: TGTGCCAGCTCACAAGAGGGGGTCAAAGCTTTCTTT. Its protein product is CASSQEGVKAFF.

The table lists this clonotype with many counts. This chain links TRBV12-3 or TRBV12-4 with TRBJ2-2, with D tentatively TRBD2 (5 bases). The length of the CDR3 is 14 residues. Trimming pared 3 bases from V and 7 bases from J, leaving 12 bases between. As DNA, the CDR3 is TGTGCCAGCAGTTTGCAGGTGGAGGTCGGGGAGCTGTTTTTT. It yields the protein CASSLQVEVGELFF.

This clonotype was seen repeatedly, ten times or more. J is TRBJ1-1 and V is TRBV7-6; tentative D call: TRBD1 (5 bases). CDR1 is SGHVS and CDR2 is FNYEAQ in the germline V gene. The CDR3 is 14 amino acids. Trimming removed 5 bases at V and 1 base at J, with 11 bases between. The DNA of the CDR3 is TGTGCCAGCAGCCCGGGACTGGGGAACACTGAAGCTTTCTTT. This gives the protein CASSPGLGNTEAFF.

This clonotype was seen a few times. V gene TRBV2 combines with J gene TRBJ2-1; D is perhaps TRBD2 (6 bases). The CDR3 sequence is 13 residues long. The germline V gene encodes CDR1 SNHLY and CDR2 FYNNEI. Trimming took off 8 bases at V and 7 bases at J, with 15 bases between the two ends. DNA of the CDR3: TGTGCCAGCTCTCCGGGAGTTCTGAATGAGCAGTTCTTC. It codes for CASSPGVLNEQFF. The variable domain in full, completed from reference TRBV2 and TRBJ2-1, reads EPEVTQTPSHQVTQMGQEVILRCVPISNHLYFYWYRQILGQKVEFLVSFYNNEISEKSEIFDDQFSVERPDGSNFTLKIRSTKLEDSAMYFCASSPGVLNEQFFGPGTRLTVL.

This clonotype was seen many times. The chain couples TRBV20-1 to TRBJ2-1; perhaps TRBD2 as D (5 bases). The V gene lost 3 bases and the J gene lost 2 bases, with 17 bases spanning the gap. Germline assignment: CDR1 DFQATT and CDR2 SNEGSKA (reference sequence). The CDR3 totals 16 residues. CDR3 DNA sequence: TGCAGTGCTAGGGGGTCGAGAGGGCGGGCCTACAATGAGCAGTTCTTC. Amino acid sequence: CSARGSRGRAYNEQFF.

The chain combines TRBV2 with TRBJ2-1; TRBD2 matches at 11 bases. J lost 3 bases, V lost 6 bases, and 7 bases had no gene match. The CDR3 is made up of 16 amino acids. Germline assignment: CDR1 SNHLY and CDR2 FYNNEI. In nucleotides, the CDR3 is TGTGCCAGCAGACTAGCGGGAGCTGTAGGCTACAATGAGCAGTTCTTC. Its translation: CASRLAGAVGYNEQFF. Looking up the rest from reference TRBV2 and TRBJ2-1 gives the full variable domain: EPEVTQTPSHQVTQMGQEVILRCVPISNHLYFYWYRQILGQKVEFLVSFYNNEISEKSEIFDDQFSVERPDGSNFTLKIRSTKLEDSAMYFCASRLAGAVGYNEQFFGPGTRLTVL.

This sequence joins TRBV20-1 and TRBJ1-5, with 8 bases aligning to TRBD1. From germline, CDR1 is DFQATT and CDR2 SNEGSKA (reference sequence). V lost 6 bases and J lost 6; bases outside the gene matches: 7. The CDR3 is 13 residues long. As DNA, the CDR3 is TGCAGTGCAAGTGCAGGGGGCAGTCAGCCCCAGCATTTT. It specifies CSASAGGSQPQHF.

The chain carries TRBV10-3 and TRBJ2-7, with D possibly being TRBD2 (7 bases). The V end lost 6 bases, the J end lost 1 base, and 16 bases lay between the germline ends. This CDR3 contains 15 residues. CDR1 is ENHRY, CDR2 SYGVKD, per germline. This chain's CDR3 is CAIRRGEGLSYEQYF. In DNA form, the CDR3 reads TGTGCCATCAGGAGGGGGGAGGGCCTTTCCTACGAGCAGTACTTC.

In its sample, this clonotype was seen a few times. The V and J genes are TRBV5-5 and TRBJ2-7, with D unresolved. This CDR3 contains 15 residues. In germline, CDR1 is SGHKS, CDR2 YYEKEE (reference sequence). Trimming took 0 bases from V and 3 from J, leaving 13 bases between them. CDR3 loop: CASSLDRAPGYEQYF. In nucleotides, the CDR3 is TGTGCCAGCAGCTTGGATAGGGCCCCTGGCTACGAGCAGTACTTC.

This clonotype was found many times. The rearrangement joins TRBV11-3 to TRBJ2-5; unclear D gene. CDR3 length: 13 residues. V shed 1 base and J shed 1 base, with 4 bases lying between them. Germline-derived CDR1 and CDR2 are SGHNT and YENEEA. CDR3 sequence (DNA): TGTGCCAGCAGCTTAGTGCTCCAAGAGACCCAGTACTTC. Its protein product is CASSLVLQETQYF.

There are a few counts of this clonotype. The J gene is TRBJ1-3, the V gene TRBV2, with a weak D call TRBD1 (5 bases). V was pared by 8 bases and J by 0 bases, with 17 bases between. The CDR3 sequence is 16 residues long. CDR1 and CDR2 (germline): SNHLY, FYNNEI. CDR3 in DNA: TGTGCCAGCGAAGGGGACGCAGCAGGCTCTGGAAACACCATATATTTT. Translation gives CASEGDAAGSGNTIYF.